This T cell receptor (beta chain) came from a study of cytomegalovirus exposure and HLA in healthy donors (TCRdb year 2017). In the study overall: An earlier analysis of 587 of the donors reported under 300 Gb of sequence data and 95 million to 120 million unique TCR beta sequences obtained from around 190 million T cells. All discovery cohort repertoires had been generated using a single sequencing platform. Typing coverage varied by locus: 629-630 donors for A, B, C, DRB1 and DQB1; around 560 for DQA1; around 610 for DPA1; 450 to 480 for DPB1. To study patterns of TCR occurrence, a later analysis re-analyzed previously published TCR beta repertoires from hundreds of donors and added high-resolution HLA genotyping. In addition to the first cohort of 666 subjects, a separate validation cohort of 130 or so different subjects was used. Both class I and class II loci were covered by HLA typing, at four-digit resolution. The study combined high-throughput TCR immunosequencing, statistical association of individual TCRs with disease status, and machine learning to predict cytomegalovirus infection status. Rather than drawing on any new phenotypic data, the later analysis identified candidate immune exposures from TCR beta sequences and the way those sequences occurred across donors. Roughly five DR-DQ haplotypes were handled as single units for association and clustering because linkage in the cohort was strong. In an earlier analysis of 500 to 650 of the donors, high-throughput TCR beta sequencing was used to judge whether each TCR beta V gene segment behaved as functional or pseudogenic. The study used immunosequencing to profile the T cell repertoires of around 600 subjects and linked those repertoires to cytomegalovirus serostatus. The study was designed to test whether signatures of past pathogen exposure could be identified by cataloging public T cell receptors. Donor age, sex, ethnicity and CMV serostatus were collected together with the repertoire data. Of the roughly 400 genotyped donors, approximately 83% fell in the genetic ancestry cluster associated with self-reported Caucasian donors. Among over 350 genotyped donors of the cohort, an average of approximately 250,000 unique TCR beta nucleotide sequences were sequenced per donor, about a sixth of them non-productive. Genome-wide SNP genotypes for about three fifths of the roughly 670 donors were used in a later genetic analysis, which treated that subset as a discovery cohort. About 330 gigabases of sequencing data and around 85 million unique TCR sequences made up an early release that covered roughly 670 HLA-typed donors.

The cohort comprised 666 healthy bone marrow donors. Cohort members were all nominally healthy when sampled, although unrecorded immune exposures were likely present. The donor tested CMV seropositive and was one of the 289 seropositive cohort members. A peripheral blood sample was provided by each donor, and peripheral blood mononuclear cells were used for TCR beta sequencing. The Qiagen DNeasy Blood Extraction Kit was used to extract genomic DNA from the blood cell samples. Paper-wide results and their limitations: Roughly uniform sequencing depth across donors was assumed in presence/absence analyses, although this assumption may not hold. CMV serostatus was the only immune exposure information available for the cohort. HLA typing was unavailable for some donors at each locus, so association tests used only the typed subset. In an earlier analysis of around 600 of the donors, most TCR beta V segments appeared in productive rearrangements about 87% or about 30% of the time, broadly matching IMGT annotations. An association between a missense DCLRE1C variant and V-gene and J-gene trimming of TCR beta chains was found in a later genetic analysis and replicated in an independent cohort. Most TCR sequences were seen in very few donors, while some public TCRs were found in many individuals. Seventeen rarely observed V segments, including chromosome 9 orphons, were excluded from the earlier analysis of approximately 600 of the donors because counts were too low. A later analysis found that HLA-associated TCR beta chains were more clonally expanded and had lower generation probabilities than equally common non-associated chains. It was suggested by the authors that the approach could potentially be generalized to other disease states and immunological phenotypes. In vitro tests confirmed that a few of the cytomegalovirus-associated TCR beta chains recognize cytomegalovirus antigens. The classifier was reported to diagnose cytomegalovirus status with high specificity and sensitivity in both the original cohort and the validation cohort. In the study, approximately 160 TCR beta chains were listed as associated with cytomegalovirus. A further reported finding was that TCR beta sequences accurately predicted the HLA-A and HLA-B alleles for most subjects in the first cohort. Because the 87-base-pair reads could not distinguish some IMGT-functional V segments, including TRBV6-2 and TRBV6-3, those segments were excluded. A later analysis reported that several top co-occurrence clusters appeared linked to parvovirus B19, influenza, CMV and Epstein-Barr virus. In a later analysis, most CMV-associated TCR beta chains were found to appear HLA-restricted, with HLA associations seemingly driven largely by CMV exposure. In a later analysis, over 15,000 TCR beta sequences were associated with specific HLA alleles at a false discovery rate of 0.05. Linkage disequilibrium might explain the correlated functional status among segregating V segments, but an unknown experimental factor could not be excluded. In a later genetic analysis, fewer N-insertions in productive TCRs were reported among donors in an Asian-associated ancestry cluster than the roughly 670-donor mean. A later analysis found that TCR association rates varied across HLA loci, with DRB1 alleles showing the most associated TCRs and HLA-C alleles the fewest. This cohort had only TCR beta chains sequenced, and the lack of alpha or paired-chain data limited which features could be detected. When HLA alleles, especially DR and DQ, strongly co-occurred, TCR associations were difficult to assign to individual alleles. The sequencing pipeline was judged likely to have produced a cluster of highly shared sequence variants as a technical artifact.

V was cut back by 5 bases and J by 6 bases, leaving a gap of 14 bases between them. In the germline V gene, CDR1 corresponds to MNHEY and CDR2 to SVGAGI. Reading from cysteine to phenylalanine, the CDR3 counts 15 amino acids. Only the CDR3 part of the read is kept: 45 bases, read in frame from the first base. The library was built by means of the immunoSEQ multiplex PCR assay. A mixture of 60 forward primers for TCR Vbeta segments and 13 reverse primers for TCR Jbeta segments was used in the multiplex PCR. The CDR3 region of rearranged TCR beta genes was amplified from genomic DNA with a multiplex PCR assay. On the Illumina HiSeq System, the amplified TCR beta libraries were sequenced as 87-base-pair reads. In the source study's methods: A later analysis tallied 80 million to 95 million unique TCR beta chains across the 666 repertoires, and roughly 11 million of those chains were shared by two or more donors. To remove PCR and sequencing errors, raw reads were error-corrected and collapsed into unique sequences using a nearest-neighbor algorithm that merged closely related sequences. V, D and J gene segments were assigned by aligning CDR3 sequences to IMGT reference sequences. Each retained sequence needed at least a six-nucleotide match to both a V gene segment and a J gene segment. Rearrangements were classified as productive when the CDR3 lacked stop codons and remained in frame with V and J, and all other rearrangements were classified as non-productive. CDR3 was defined by IMGT convention, running from the second conserved V-encoded cysteine to the conserved J-encoded phenylalanine. The earlier analysis of about 610 of the donors excluded any sequence lacking an unambiguous match to a single V gene segment. In an earlier analysis of 587 of the donors, a V segment was called functional when productive rearrangements were above 56.7%, and segregating when the standard deviation between donors exceeded 5%. To diagnose cytomegalovirus status from the catalog of TCR beta chain sequences, a statistical classification framework was built. V and J gene assignment, in a later analysis, came from comparing TCR nucleotide sequences with IMGT/GENE-DB human TR gene sequences. Using the TCRdist pipeline, a later analysis assigned CDR3 sequences along with most-parsimonious VDJ recombination scenarios. In a later analysis, each TCR beta chain was defined by its CDR3 amino acid sequence together with its V-gene family, and reads without a unique V-gene family were excluded. A later analysis removed 592 highly shared, low-generation-probability nucleotide sequences to deal with suspected cross-contamination and a sequencing artifact. In a later analysis, a clonal expansion index for each public chain was calculated from normalized within-repertoire ranks of inferred template counts. In a later analysis, generation probabilities were computed using a VDJ recombination model fitted to out-of-frame rearrangements, and the results were checked against IGoR. In a later analysis, TCR-TCR, TCR-HLA and TCR-CMV co-occurrence was scored with hypergeometric tests, and a repertoire-size bias correction was applied to TCR pairs. False discovery rates were estimated in a later analysis by permuting HLA or CMV assignments 20 times. In a later analysis, co-occurring TCRs were grouped using DBSCAN, and TCRdist sequence similarity was added for clustering within HLA-allele-positive subsets. Co-occurrence clustering excluded repertoires with fewer than 30,000 or more than 120,000 public chains, plus five with anomalous nucleotide sharing. Drawn from immuneACCESS, this table holds only the in-frame rearrangements with V and J called that TCRdb kept. Clones are partly lost; checked studies trace under half to an unresolved V gene and leave the rest unexplained. D and trimming come from the DNA, and the V and J calls and clone size come from that table. Counted in this sample were about 180,000 clones; more than 75% of them appeared once. Jointly, the top ten make up 2% to 3% of the sample.

In the case of this clone: It has no known antigen specificity. Per-nucleotide qualities are absent, and no much larger clonotype sits a single base away.

Material for sequencing was PBMCs. The receptor was derived from a woman aged 25 to 45 in good health and CMV-seropositive. Recombination connected TRBV6-5 to TRBJ1-6; the best D guess is TRBD1, with 6 bases matching. The sequenced DNA is TGTGCCAGCAGTCCCCAGGGGACGGGTAATTCACCCCTCCACTTT. It specifies CASSPQGTGNSPLHF.